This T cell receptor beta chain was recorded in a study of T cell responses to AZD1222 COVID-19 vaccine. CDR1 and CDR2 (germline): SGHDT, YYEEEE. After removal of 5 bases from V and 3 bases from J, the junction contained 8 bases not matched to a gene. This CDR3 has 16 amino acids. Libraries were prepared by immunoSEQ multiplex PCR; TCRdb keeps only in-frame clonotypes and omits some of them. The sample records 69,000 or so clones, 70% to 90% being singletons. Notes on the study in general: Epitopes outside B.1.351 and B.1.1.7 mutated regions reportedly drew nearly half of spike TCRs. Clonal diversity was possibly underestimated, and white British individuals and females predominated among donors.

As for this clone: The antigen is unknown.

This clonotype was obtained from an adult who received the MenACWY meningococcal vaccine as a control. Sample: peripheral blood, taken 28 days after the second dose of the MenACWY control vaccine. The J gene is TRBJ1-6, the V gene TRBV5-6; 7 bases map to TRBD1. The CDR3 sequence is CASSSWRDSYNSPLHF. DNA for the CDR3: TGTGCCAGCAGTTCGTGGCGGGACAGCTATAATTCACCCCTCCACTTT.